The 22 T cell receptor beta chains below come from one sample, sequenced in a study of T cell repertoires in cytomegalovirus infection. No antigen is known for these receptors. One entry per CDR3 protein results from TCRdb running MiXCR on the reads. The sample holds 6,500 to 9,000 distinct CDR3 sequences, around 54% seen once. Sequenced: PBMCs, sequenced either directly or after in vitro stimulation (not recorded which). The source of these receptors is a human donor in good health (CMV status not recorded). Some clones in this sample may be carry-over from other donors' samples.

Details on this clonotype: As the CDR3 is not closed by the conserved phenylalanine or tryptophan, this likely results from a read error. V is TRBV6-5 and J is TRBJ1-1, with 7 bases lining up with TRBD1. This CDR3 comprises 14 residues. The germline gives CDR1 MNHEY, CDR2 SVGAGI. This chain's CDR3 is CASRYGQEGTEAFC. The DNA for the CDR3 is TGTGCAAGCAGGTACGGACAGGAGGGTACTGAAGCTTTCTGT.

The V call is TRBV6-1, the J call TRBJ1-1; 9 nucleotides line up with TRBD1. Germline-derived CDR1 and CDR2 are MNHNS and SASEGT. This CDR3 contains 13 residues. The J segment lost 4 bases and the V segment lost 7 bases, leaving 4 bases of the junction unmatched. Here the CDR3 reads CASTNRGPTEAFF. For the CDR3, the DNA is TGTGCCAGCACCAACAGGGGGCCCACTGAAGCTTTCTTT.

A remark on this clonotype: Compared with germline, one end of the junction differs, possibly owing to a read error. The chain links TRBV7-2 to TRBJ2-7; D is perhaps TRBD2 (5 bases). CDR3 length: 17 amino acids. Germline V lookup: CDR1 SGHTA, CDR2 FQGNSA. The CDR3 nucleotides read TGTGCCAGCAGCTTAGGAGGGTCAGCCCCTGACTTGGGGAAGCAGTCATTC. Amino acid sequence: CASSLGGSAPDLGKQSF.

Turning to this clonotype: A junction end diverges from the germline sequence, so it may reflect a read error. The V gene is TRBV7-2, the J gene TRBJ1-2, with 7 bases identical to TRBD1. Germline assignment: CDR1 SGHTA and CDR2 FQGNSA. The CDR3 is made up of 19 amino acids. CDR3 sequence: CVSILGDVTTTGLGRCYTF. DNA for the CDR3: TGTGTCAGCATCTTAGGGGACGTCACTACGACAGGGTTGGGTAGGTGCTACACCTTC.

This clonotype turned up a few times. This chain joins TRBV12-3 or TRBV12-4 and TRBJ2-1; D possibly corresponds to TRBD2 (5 bases). V was shortened by 3 bases and J by 15 bases, with 15 bases between the two germline ends. This CDR3 comprises 12 residues. In nucleotides, the CDR3 is TGTGCCAGCAGTTTTAGGAGGACTGAACGGTTCTTC. This gives the protein CASSFRRTERFF.

About this clonotype itself: The junction departs from the called germline gene at one end, perhaps through a read error. The rearrangement links TRBV7-2 to TRBJ1-1; D is perhaps TRBD1 (5 bases). Per the germline V gene, CDR1 is SGHTA and CDR2 is FQGNSA. The CDR3 spans 16 residues. This CDR3 is CDSNFDSRGSNTEAFF. DNA for the CDR3: TGTGACAGCAACTTCGATTCTAGGGGCTCGAACACTGAAGCTTTCTTT. Supplemented by reference TRBV7-2 and TRBJ1-1, the full variable domain reads GAGVSQSPSNKVTEKGKDVELRCDPISGHTALYWYRQSLGQGLEFLIYFQGNSAPDKSGLPSDRFSAERTGGSVSTLTIQRTQQEDSAVYLCDSNFDSRGSNTEAFFGQGTRLTVV.

This clonotype appeared many times. The chain is built from TRBV10-3 and TRBJ2-7; 9 bases are a match to TRBD1. The CDR3 sequence is 16 residues long. Germline CDR1 reads ENHRY; CDR2 reads SYGVKD. The V gene end was trimmed by 6 bases and the J gene end by 2 bases; junction bases not matched to a gene: 11. The CDR3 is CAIRGTGSGWAYEQYF. The CDR3 DNA is TGTGCCATCAGGGGGACAGGGTCTGGGTGGGCCTACGAGCAGTACTTC.

Concerning this clonotype: As the CDR3 is not closed by the conserved phenylalanine or tryptophan, this likely results from a read error. Because the CDR3's place on the DNA is in doubt, the DNA is left out and the CDR3 is given as listed by TCRdb. The chain recombines TRBV19 with TRBJ1-6. Germline CDR1 and CDR2: LNHDA and SQIVND (reference sequence). The CDR3 contains 16 residues when both ends are counted. This chain's CDR3 is CASRDRRARETSPLPC.

The rearrangement links TRBV27 to TRBJ1-2; 8 positions match TRBD1. V shed 6 bases, J shed 8 bases, and the junction held 5 bases outside the gene matches. The CDR3 contains 12 residues. The V gene's germline CDR1 is MNHEY and CDR2 SMNVEV (reference sequence). This chain's CDR3 is CASRQGVYGYTF. CDR3 bases: TGTGCCAGCAGACAGGGGGTATACGGCTACACCTTC.

The gene calls are TRBV7-3 and TRBJ2-3; D tentatively fits TRBD1 or TRBD2 (5 bases each). The V end was cut by 4 bases, the J end by 4 bases, with 12 bases between. The length of the CDR3 is 14 residues. Per the germline V gene, CDR1 is SGHTA and CDR2 is FQGTGA. The CDR3 loop reads CASSSLGRADTQYF. In DNA, the CDR3 is TGTGCCAGCAGCTCCCTGGGACGGGCAGATACGCAGTATTTT.

The chain couples TRBV28 to TRBJ2-2; 12 bases are a match to TRBD2. The CDR3 length is 17 residues. Trimming cost V 4 bases and J 1 base; bases outside gene matches: 4. The V gene's germline CDR1 is MDHEN and CDR2 SYDVKM. CDR3 DNA: TGTGCCAGCAGTTCGAGGACTAGCGGGATGAACACCGGGGAGCTGTTTTTT. Protein sequence: CASSSRTSGMNTGELFF.

The chain couples TRBV6-2 or TRBV6-3 to TRBJ2-5, with 12 nucleotides matching TRBD2. Germline V gene sequence: CDR1 MNHEY, CDR2 SVGEGT. This CDR3 has 14 residues. The ends lost 7 bases at V and 2 bases at J; junction bases unmatched: 2. The CDR3 here is CASTLAGGQETQYF. CDR3 coding DNA: TGTGCCAGCACCCTAGCGGGGGGGCAAGAGACCCAGTACTTC.

The chain combines TRBV20-1 with TRBJ1-2; D is ambiguous. The CDR3 runs 11 residues. Germline V lookup: CDR1 DFQATT, CDR2 SNEGSKA (reference sequence). V was pared by 3 bases and J by 10 bases, with 12 bases between. CDR3: CSASSGIIYTF. The CDR3 coding sequence is TGCAGTGCTAGTTCAGGAATCATCTACACCTTC.

V usage is TRBV12-3 or TRBV12-4 and J usage is TRBJ1-2; 12 bases map to TRBD1. V was clipped by 4 bases and J by 6 bases; unmatched bases: 9. The CDR3 extends over 16 amino acids. The CDR3 DNA is TGTGCCAGCAGTTCCGGGACAGGGGGCCCCCGGGATGGCTACACCTTC. Amino acid sequence: CASSSGTGGPRDGYTF.

The chain recombines TRBV18 with TRBJ1-2; 10 nucleotides match TRBD1. Germline CDR1 and CDR2: KGHSH and LQKENI. CDR3 length: 14 residues. J was trimmed by 8 bases and V by 3 bases; bases with no gene match: 6. This chain's CDR3 is CASSPGQGHRGYTF. The CDR3 nucleotides read TGTGCCAGCTCACCGGGACAGGGGCACCGGGGCTACACCTTC.

Concerning this clonotype itself: This CDR3 is missing its conserved last phenylalanine or tryptophan, likely due to a read error. The rearrangement joins TRBV19 to TRBJ2-7; D perhaps matches TRBD2 (6 bases). With 5 bases removed from V and 6 bases from J, the gap between germline ends came to 11 bases. In germline, CDR1 is LNHDA, CDR2 SQIVND (reference sequence). The CDR3 runs 12 residues. The CDR3 sequence: CASSFTGGEQYL. The DNA for the CDR3 is TGTGCCAGTAGTTTCACCGGGGGCGAGCAGTACTTA.

This clonotype was seen a few times. One base away lies a much larger clone, so this may be a sequencing read error. The chain joins TRBV9 to TRBJ2-3; no reliable D call. The V end lost 0 bases, the J end lost 10 bases, and 6 bases lay between the germline ends. Germline V gene lookup returns CDR1 SGDLS and CDR2 YYNGEE. There are 11 residues in the CDR3. This CDR3 reads CASSVGDSQYF. CDR3 in DNA: TGTGCCAGCAGCGTAGGGGATTCGCAGTATTTT.

This clonotype was recorded at least ten times. J is TRBJ2-7 and V is TRBV20-1, with 11 bases that match TRBD1. There are 15 residues in the CDR3. Germline lookup yields CDR1 DFQATT and CDR2 SNEGSKA (reference sequence). The V and J ends lost 1 base and 3 bases, in that order; junction bases with no gene match: 5. CDR3 amino acids: CSARGTGGYFYEQYF. DNA of the CDR3: TGCAGTGCTAGAGGGACAGGGGGCTATTTCTACGAGCAGTACTTC.

In regard to this clonotype: Its ends do not fully match the called genes, so a read error is possible. The chain recombines TRBV5-5 with TRBJ1-1; tentatively, D is TRBD1 (5 bases). Germline CDR1 and CDR2: SGHKS and YYEKEE (reference sequence). The CDR3 consists of 11 residues. The CDR3 coding sequence is TGTGCCAGCCCCTTGGGCAGGGAAGATTGCTTT. Its protein is CASPLGREDCF.

Regarding this clonotype: This CDR3 is missing its conserved last phenylalanine or tryptophan, likely due to a read error. The DNA is omitted, as the CDR3 cannot be located on it reliably, and the CDR3 follows TCRdb's listing. The chain has TRBV5-1 and TRBJ2-1; whether TRBD1, the table's D call, matches the DNA was not checked. The CDR3 totals 15 residues, both ends included. Germline V gene data show CDR1 as SGHRS and CDR2 as YFSETQ. CDR3 loop: CASSLFSTARNELFI.

The CDR3 bases are TGTGCCAGTCAGTCAGGGACTAACACCGGGGAGCTGTTTTTT. Protein sequence: CASQSGTNTGELFF. The chain is built from TRBV19 and TRBJ2-2, with D perhaps TRBD2 (6 bases). V was cut by 8 bases and J by 2 bases, with 12 bases left in between. Germline assignment: CDR1 LNHDA and CDR2 SQIVND (reference sequence). The CDR3 sequence is 14 residues long.

The CDR3 coding sequence is TGTGCCAGCAGCTTATTGGACGTCACTCCGACAGGGTTGTGTAGTGGCTACACCTTC. It translates to CASSLLDVTPTGLCSGYTF. The V and J genes are TRBV7-2 and TRBJ1-2; 7 nucleotides align to TRBD1. This CDR3 contains 19 residues. CDR1 is SGHTA, CDR2 FQGNSA, per germline. The V segment lost 2 bases and the J segment 7 bases; nucleotides outside the gene matches: 22.